This T cell receptor beta chain stems from a study of early T cells in non-severe SARS-CoV-2 infection. Overall study context: The input, bulk RNA from unsorted whole blood, was sequenced, and chains were unpaired. The study, taken as a whole, reports: Sequences matched to VDJdb favored anti-spike CD8 responses, while private and CD4 specificities were missed.

This clonotype occurred a few times. Its antigen is unidentified. Unique molecular identifier tags were affixed to discrete cDNA molecules. Using its own MiXCR run on the 5' RACE reads, TCRdb lists one record per CDR3 protein. The top ten hold about 9.2% of the sample, which has approximately 52,000 distinct CDR3 sequences, around 8% seen once. The CDR3 is 13 amino acids. V lost 4 bases and J lost 1, with 11 bases in between. Germline V lookup: CDR1 SQVTM, CDR2 ANQGSEA. V is TRBV29-1 and J is TRBJ2-7; the D is unclear. This receptor was obtained from an adult who was a healthcare worker with PCR-confirmed SARS-CoV-2 infection or an uninfected control (not recorded which). The sample was whole blood. This CDR3 reads CSVAFGVSYEQYF. The CDR3 region has the DNA TGCAGCGTTGCTTTCGGAGTTTCCTACGAGCAGTACTTC.